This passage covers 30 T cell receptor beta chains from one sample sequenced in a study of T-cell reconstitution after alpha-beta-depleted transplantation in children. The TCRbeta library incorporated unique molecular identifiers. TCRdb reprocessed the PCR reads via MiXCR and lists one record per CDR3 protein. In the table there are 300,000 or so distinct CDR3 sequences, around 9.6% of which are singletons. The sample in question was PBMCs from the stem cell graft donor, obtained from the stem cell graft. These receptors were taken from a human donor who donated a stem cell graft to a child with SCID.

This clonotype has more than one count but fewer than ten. CDR3 residues: CAIRAAGDSTYEQYF. The CDR3 DNA sequence: TGTGCCATCAGGGCCGCAGGGGATTCCACCTACGAGCAGTACTTC. The V call is TRBV10-3, the J call TRBJ2-7, with D possibly matching TRBD1 (6 bases). CDR1 is ENHRY, CDR2 SYGVKD, per germline. CDR3 size: 15 residues. Deletions cut 6 bases from V and 2 bases from J, with 17 bases between.

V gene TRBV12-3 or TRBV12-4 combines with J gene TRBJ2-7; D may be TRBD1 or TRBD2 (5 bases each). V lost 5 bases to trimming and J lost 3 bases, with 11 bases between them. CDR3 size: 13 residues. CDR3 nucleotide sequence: TGTGCCAGCAGTCGGGACGCAGGCTACGAGCAGTACTTC. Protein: CASSRDAGYEQYF.

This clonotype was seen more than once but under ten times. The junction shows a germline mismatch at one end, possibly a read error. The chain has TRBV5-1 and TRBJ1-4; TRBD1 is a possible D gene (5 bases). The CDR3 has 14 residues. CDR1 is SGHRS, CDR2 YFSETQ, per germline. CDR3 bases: TGCGCCAGCAGCAACCTTGGGGCTAATGAAGAACTGTTTTTT. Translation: CASSNLGANEELFF. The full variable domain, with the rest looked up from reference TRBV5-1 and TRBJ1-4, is KAGVTQTPRYLIKTRGQQVTLSCSPISGHRSVSWYQQTPGQGLQFLFEYFSETQRNKGNFPGRFSGRQFSNSRSEMNVSTLELGDSALYLCASSNLGANEELFFGSGTQLSVL.

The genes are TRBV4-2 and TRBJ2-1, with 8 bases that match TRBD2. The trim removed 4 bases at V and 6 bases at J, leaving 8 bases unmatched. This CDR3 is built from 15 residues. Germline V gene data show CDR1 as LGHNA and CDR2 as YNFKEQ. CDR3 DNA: TGTGCCAGCAGCCTCGGGAGCGGGGGCGCCAATGAGCAGTTCTTC. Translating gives CASSLGSGGANEQFF.

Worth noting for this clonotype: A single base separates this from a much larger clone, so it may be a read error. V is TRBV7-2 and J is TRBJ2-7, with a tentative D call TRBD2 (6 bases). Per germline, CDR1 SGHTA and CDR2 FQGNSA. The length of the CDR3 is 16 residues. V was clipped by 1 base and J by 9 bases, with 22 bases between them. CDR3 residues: CASSLGFGVGLRVQYF. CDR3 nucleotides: TGTGCCAGCAGCTTAGGGTTCGGGGTCGGACTACGAGTGCAGTACTTC.

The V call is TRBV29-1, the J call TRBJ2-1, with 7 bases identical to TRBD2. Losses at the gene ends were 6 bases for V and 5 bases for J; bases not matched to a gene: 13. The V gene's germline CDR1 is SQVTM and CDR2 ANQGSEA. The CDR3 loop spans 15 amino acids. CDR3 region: CSVGVGGGNNNEQFF. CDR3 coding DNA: TGCAGCGTGGGGGTGGGCGGGGGAAACAACAATGAGCAGTTCTTC.

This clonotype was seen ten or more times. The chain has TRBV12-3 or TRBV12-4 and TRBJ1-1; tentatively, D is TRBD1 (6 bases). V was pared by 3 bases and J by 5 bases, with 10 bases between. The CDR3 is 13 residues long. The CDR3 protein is CASSFSRGTEAFF. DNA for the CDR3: TGTGCCAGCAGTTTCTCGAGGGGGACTGAAGCTTTCTTT.

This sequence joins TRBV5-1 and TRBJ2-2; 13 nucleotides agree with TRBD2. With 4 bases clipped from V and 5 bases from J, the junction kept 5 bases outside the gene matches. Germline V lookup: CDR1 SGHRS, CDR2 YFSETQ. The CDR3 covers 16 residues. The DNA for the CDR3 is TGCGCCAGCAGCCCAGGACTAGCGGGGGAGACCGGGGAGCTGTTTTTT. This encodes CASSPGLAGETGELFF.

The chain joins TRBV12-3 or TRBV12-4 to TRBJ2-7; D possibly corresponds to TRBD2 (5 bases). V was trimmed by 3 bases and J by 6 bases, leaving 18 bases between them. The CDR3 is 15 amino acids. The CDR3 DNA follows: TGTGCCAGCAGTTTGGGTGGTCCTTCCCGGGGCGAGCAGTACTTC. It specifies CASSLGGPSRGEQYF.

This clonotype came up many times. The CDR3 region has the DNA TGTGCCACCAGTGATTCGTGGGACCCAACAGTGGAGACCCAGTACTTC. Protein product: CATSDSWDPTVETQYF. V and J are TRBV24-1 and TRBJ2-5; possibly TRBD1 or TRBD2 for D (5 bases each). V dropped 2 bases and J dropped 5 bases, with 17 bases sitting between them. The CDR3 sequence is 16 residues long. Germline assignment: CDR1 KGHDR and CDR2 SFDVKD.

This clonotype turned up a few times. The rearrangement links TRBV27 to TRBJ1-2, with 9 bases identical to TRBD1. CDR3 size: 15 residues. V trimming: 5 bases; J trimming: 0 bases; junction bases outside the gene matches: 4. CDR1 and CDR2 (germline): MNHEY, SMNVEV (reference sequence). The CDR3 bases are TGTGCCAGCAGTCTGGGACAGGGATCTAACTATGGCTACACCTTC. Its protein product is CASSLGQGSNYGYTF.

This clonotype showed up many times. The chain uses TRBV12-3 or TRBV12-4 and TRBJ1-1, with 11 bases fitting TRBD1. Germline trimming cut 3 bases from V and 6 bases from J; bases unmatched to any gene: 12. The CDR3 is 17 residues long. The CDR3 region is CASSFWTGGASRAEAFF. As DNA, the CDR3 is TGTGCCAGCAGTTTCTGGACAGGGGGCGCATCCAGAGCTGAAGCTTTCTTT.

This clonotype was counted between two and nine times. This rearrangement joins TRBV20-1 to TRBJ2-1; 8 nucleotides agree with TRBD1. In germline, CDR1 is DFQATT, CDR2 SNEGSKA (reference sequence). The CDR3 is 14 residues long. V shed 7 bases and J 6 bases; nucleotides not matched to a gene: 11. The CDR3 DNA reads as TGCAGTGTAGGGACAGGTTTCGAGGCCAATGAGCAGTTCTTC. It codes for CSVGTGFEANEQFF.

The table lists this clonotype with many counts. The CDR3: CASRPGERSNQPQHF. CDR3 nucleotides: TGTGCCAGCAGACCAGGGGAACGGAGCAATCAGCCCCAGCATTTT. The J gene is TRBJ1-5, the V gene TRBV28, with a tentative D call TRBD1 (6 bases). This CDR3 region has 15 residues. Looked up from germline, CDR1 is MDHEN and CDR2 is SYDVKM. Trimming removed 6 bases from V and 1 base from J, with 13 bases in between. Filled out from reference TRBV28 and TRBJ1-5, the complete variable domain reads DVKVTQSSRYLVKRTGEKVFLECVQDMDHENMFWYRQDPGLGLRLIYFSYDVKMKEKGDIPEGYSVSREKKERFSLILESASTNQTSMYLCASRPGERSNQPQHFGDGTRLSIL.

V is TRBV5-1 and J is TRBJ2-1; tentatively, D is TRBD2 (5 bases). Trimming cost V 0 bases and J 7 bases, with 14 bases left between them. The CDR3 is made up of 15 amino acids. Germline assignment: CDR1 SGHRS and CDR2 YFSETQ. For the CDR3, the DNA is TGCGCCAGCAGCTTGGTCGAGGGAAGTGAGAATGAGCAGTTCTTC. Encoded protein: CASSLVEGSENEQFF.

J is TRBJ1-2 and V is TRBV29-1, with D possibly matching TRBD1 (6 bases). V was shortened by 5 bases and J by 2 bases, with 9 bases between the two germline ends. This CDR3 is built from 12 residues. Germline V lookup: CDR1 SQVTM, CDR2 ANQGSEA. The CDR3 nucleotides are TGCAGCGTTCCACAGGGAAACTATGGCTACACCTTC. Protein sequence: CSVPQGNYGYTF. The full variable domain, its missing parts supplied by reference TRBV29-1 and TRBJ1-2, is SAVISQKPSRDICQRGTSLTIQCQVDSQVTMMFWYRQQPGQSLTLIATANQGSEATYESGFVIDKFPISRPNLTFSTLTVSNMSPEDSSIYLCSVPQGNYGYTFGSGTRLTVV.

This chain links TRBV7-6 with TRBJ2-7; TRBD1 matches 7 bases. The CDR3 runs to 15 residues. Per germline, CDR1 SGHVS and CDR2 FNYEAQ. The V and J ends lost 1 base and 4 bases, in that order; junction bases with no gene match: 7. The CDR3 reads CASSLGTGSMYEQYF. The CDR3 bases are TGTGCCAGCAGCTTAGGGACAGGATCTATGTACGAGCAGTACTTC.

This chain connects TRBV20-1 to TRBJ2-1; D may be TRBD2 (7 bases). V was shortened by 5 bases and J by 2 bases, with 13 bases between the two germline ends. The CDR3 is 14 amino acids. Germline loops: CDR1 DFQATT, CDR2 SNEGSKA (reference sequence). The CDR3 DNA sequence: TGCAGTGCTGGGGGGGCAGGGGCCTACAATGAGCAGTTCTTC. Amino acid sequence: CSAGGAGAYNEQFF.

CDR3 sequence (DNA): TGTGCCAGCAGCTTAGCAGGCCAAAACATTCAGTACTTC. It specifies CASSLAGQNIQYF. The J gene is TRBJ2-4, the V gene TRBV7-9, with D uncertain. V dropped 0 bases and J dropped 5 bases, with 5 bases sitting between them. The CDR3 is 13 amino acids. Germline assignment: CDR1 SEHNR and CDR2 FQNEAQ (reference sequence). Full variable domain (missing parts from reference TRBV7-9 and TRBJ2-4): DTGVSQNPRHKITKRGQNVTFRCDPISEHNRLYWYRQTLGQGPEFLTYFQNEAQLEKSRLLSDRFSAERPKGSFSTLEIQRTEQGDSAMYLCASSLAGQNIQYFGAGTRLSVL.

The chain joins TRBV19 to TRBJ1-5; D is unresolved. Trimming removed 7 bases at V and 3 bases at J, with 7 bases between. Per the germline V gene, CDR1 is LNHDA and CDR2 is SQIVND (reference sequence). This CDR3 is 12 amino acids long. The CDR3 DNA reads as TGTGCCAGTAACGTCCTCAATCAGCCCCAGCATTTT. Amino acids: CASNVLNQPQHF. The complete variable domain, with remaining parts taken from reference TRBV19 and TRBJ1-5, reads DGGITQSPKYLFRKEGQNVTLSCEQNLNHDAMYWYRQDPGQGLRLIYYSQIVNDFQKGDIAEGYSVSREKKESFPLTVTSAQKNPTAFYLCASNVLNQPQHFGDGTRLSIL.

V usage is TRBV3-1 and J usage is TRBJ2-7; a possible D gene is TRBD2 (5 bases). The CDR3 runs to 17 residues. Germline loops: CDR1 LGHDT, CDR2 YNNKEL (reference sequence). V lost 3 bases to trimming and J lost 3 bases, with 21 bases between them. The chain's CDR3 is CASSHRLSARIHYEQYF. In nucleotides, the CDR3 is TGTGCCAGCAGCCACAGACTATCCGCCCGTATTCACTACGAGCAGTACTTC.

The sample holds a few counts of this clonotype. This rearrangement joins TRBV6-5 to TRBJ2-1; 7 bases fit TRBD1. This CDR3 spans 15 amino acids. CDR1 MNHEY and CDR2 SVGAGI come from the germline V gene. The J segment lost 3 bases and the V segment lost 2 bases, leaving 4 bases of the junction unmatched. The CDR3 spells CASSYMAGGYNEQFF. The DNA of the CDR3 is TGTGCCAGCAGTTACATGGCAGGGGGCTACAATGAGCAGTTCTTC.

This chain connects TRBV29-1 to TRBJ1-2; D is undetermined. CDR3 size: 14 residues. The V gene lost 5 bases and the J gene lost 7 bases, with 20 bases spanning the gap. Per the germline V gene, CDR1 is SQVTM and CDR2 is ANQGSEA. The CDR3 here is CSVPRGEAVGGYTF. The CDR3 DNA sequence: TGCAGCGTTCCTAGAGGAGAGGCAGTAGGTGGCTACACCTTC.

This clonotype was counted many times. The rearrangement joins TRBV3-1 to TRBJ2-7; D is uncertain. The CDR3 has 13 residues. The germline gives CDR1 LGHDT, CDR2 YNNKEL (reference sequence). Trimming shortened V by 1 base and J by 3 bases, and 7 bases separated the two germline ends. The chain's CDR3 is CASSQGALYEQYF. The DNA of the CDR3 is TGTGCCAGCAGCCAAGGGGCCCTCTACGAGCAGTACTTC.

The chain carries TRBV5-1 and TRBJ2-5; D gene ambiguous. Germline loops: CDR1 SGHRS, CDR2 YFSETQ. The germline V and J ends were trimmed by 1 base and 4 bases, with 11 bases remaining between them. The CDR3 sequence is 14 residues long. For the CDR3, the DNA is TGCGCCAGCAGCTTGCTTCCTTACGGAGAGACCCAGTACTTC. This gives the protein CASSLLPYGETQYF.

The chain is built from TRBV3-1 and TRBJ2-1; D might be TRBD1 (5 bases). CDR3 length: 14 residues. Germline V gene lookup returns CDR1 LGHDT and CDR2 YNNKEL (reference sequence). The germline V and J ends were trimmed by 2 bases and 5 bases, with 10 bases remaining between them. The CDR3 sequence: CASSQYRQHNEQFF. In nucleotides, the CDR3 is TGTGCCAGCAGCCAATACAGGCAGCACAATGAGCAGTTCTTC.

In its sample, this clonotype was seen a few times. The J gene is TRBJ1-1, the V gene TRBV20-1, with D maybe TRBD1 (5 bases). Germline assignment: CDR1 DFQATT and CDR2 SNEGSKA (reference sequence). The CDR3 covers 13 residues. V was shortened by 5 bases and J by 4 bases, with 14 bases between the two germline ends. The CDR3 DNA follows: TGCAGTGCTCTCCGGAGTAGGGGCACTGAAGCTTTCTTT. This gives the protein CSALRSRGTEAFF.

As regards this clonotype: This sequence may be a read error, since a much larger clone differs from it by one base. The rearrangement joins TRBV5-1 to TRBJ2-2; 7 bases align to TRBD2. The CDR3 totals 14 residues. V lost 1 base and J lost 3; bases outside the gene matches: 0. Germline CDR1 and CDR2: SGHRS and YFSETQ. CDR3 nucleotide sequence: TGCGCCAGCAGCTTGCGGGGGGACACCGGGGAGCTGTTTTTT. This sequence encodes CASSLRGDTGELFF.

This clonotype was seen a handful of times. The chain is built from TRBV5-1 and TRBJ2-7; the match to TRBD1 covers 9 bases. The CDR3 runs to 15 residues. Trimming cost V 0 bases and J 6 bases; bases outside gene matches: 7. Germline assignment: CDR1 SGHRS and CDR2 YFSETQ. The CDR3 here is CASSLEGTGLGEQYF. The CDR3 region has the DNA TGCGCCAGCAGCTTGGAGGGGACAGGGTTGGGCGAGCAGTACTTC. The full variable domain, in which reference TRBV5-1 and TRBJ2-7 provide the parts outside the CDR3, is KAGVTQTPRYLIKTRGQQVTLSCSPISGHRSVSWYQQTPGQGLQFLFEYFSETQRNKGNFPGRFSGRQFSNSRSEMNVSTLELGDSALYLCASSLEGTGLGEQYFGPGTRLTVT.

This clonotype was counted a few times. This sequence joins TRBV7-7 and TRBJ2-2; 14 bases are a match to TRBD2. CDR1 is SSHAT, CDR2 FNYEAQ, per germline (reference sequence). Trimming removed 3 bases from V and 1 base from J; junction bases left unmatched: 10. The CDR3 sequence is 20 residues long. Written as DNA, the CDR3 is TGTGCCAGCAGCTTGACCCTCAGACTAGCGGGGGGGAAGAACACCGGGGAGCTGTTTTTT. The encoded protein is CASSLTLRLAGGKNTGELFF.